The clone carrying this T cell receptor beta chain was counted a few times. The J segment lost 5 bases and the V segment lost 4 bases, leaving 6 bases of the junction unmatched. From germline, CDR1 is SGDLS and CDR2 YYNGEE. The CDR3 runs to 15 residues. The data belong to a study of regulatory T cells in long-lasting Graves disease. The time point was: newly diagnosed GD, antithyroid drugs for less than 3 months. There was RNA extracted from PBMCs, and the TCR library was made from it. The authors diagnosed Graves' disease using American Thyroid Association guidelines. Both iRepertoire HTBI primers and Arm-PCR of CDR3 regions were used to build the TCR beta libraries. TCRdb re-called the multiplex PCR reads through MiXCR, storing one row per CDR3 protein. The table records about 560,000 distinct CDR3 sequences, roughly 15% of them present only once. These records were also assigned to another study, of T cells in Graves' hyperthyroidism and ophthalmopathy. Per that study: Clinical symptoms, serum thyroxine and TRAb, thyroid ultrasound and orbital computed tomography were used for the diagnoses.

Specimen: peripheral blood mononuclear cells (PBMCs), collected at new diagnosis, from a patient treated with antithyroid drugs. The chain has TRBV9 and TRBJ2-7; TRBD2 aligns across 13 bases. The clonotype comes from a young man with Graves disease. The CDR3 DNA follows: TGTGCCAGCAGCAACATGGGGACTAGCGGGAACGAGCAGTACTTC. This codes for CASSNMGTSGNEQYF.